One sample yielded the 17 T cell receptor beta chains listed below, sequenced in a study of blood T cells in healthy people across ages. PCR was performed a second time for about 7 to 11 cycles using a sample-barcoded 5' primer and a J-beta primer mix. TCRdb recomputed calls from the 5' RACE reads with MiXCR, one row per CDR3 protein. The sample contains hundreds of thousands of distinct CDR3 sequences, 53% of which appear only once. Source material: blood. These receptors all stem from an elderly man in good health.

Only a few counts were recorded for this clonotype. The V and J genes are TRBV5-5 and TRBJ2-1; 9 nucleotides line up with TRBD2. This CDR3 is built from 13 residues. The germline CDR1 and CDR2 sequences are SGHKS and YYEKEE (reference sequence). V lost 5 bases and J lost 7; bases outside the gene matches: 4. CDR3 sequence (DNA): TGTGCCAGCAGTCACAGCGGGGGGAATGAGCAGTTCTTC. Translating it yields CASSHSGGNEQFF.

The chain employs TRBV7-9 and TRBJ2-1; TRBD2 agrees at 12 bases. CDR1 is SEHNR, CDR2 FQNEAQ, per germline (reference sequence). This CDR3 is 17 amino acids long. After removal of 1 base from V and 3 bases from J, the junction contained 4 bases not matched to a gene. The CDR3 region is CASSLGLAGAHYNEQFF. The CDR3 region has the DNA TGTGCCAGCAGCTTAGGACTAGCGGGAGCCCACTACAATGAGCAGTTCTTC. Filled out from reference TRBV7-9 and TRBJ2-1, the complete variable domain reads DTGVSQNPRHKITKRGQNVTFRCDPISEHNRLYWYRQTLGQGPEFLTYFQNEAQLEKSRLLSDRFSAERPKGSFSTLEIQRTEQGDSAMYLCASSLGLAGAHYNEQFFGPGTRLTVL.

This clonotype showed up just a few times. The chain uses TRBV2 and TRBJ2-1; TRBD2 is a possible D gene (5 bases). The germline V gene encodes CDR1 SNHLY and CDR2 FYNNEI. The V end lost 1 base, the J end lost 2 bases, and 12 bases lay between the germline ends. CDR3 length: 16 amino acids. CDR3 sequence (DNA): TGTGCCAGCAGTGAAGAACGGAGGATGACCTACAATGAGCAGTTCTTC. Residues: CASSEERRMTYNEQFF.

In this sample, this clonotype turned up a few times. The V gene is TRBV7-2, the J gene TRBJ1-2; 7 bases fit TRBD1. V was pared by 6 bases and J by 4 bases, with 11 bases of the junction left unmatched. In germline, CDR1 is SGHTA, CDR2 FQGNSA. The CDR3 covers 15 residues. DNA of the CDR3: TGTGCCAGCAGACCGCAGGGGGTGGAATCCTATGGCTACACCTTC. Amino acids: CASRPQGVESYGYTF.

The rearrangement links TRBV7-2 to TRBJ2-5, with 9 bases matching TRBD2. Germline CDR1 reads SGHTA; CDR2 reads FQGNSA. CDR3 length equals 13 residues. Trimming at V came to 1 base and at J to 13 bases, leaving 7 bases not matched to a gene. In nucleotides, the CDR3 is TGTGCCAGCAGCTTAGGGGTAGGGACTAGCCGGTACTTC. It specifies CASSLGVGTSRYF.

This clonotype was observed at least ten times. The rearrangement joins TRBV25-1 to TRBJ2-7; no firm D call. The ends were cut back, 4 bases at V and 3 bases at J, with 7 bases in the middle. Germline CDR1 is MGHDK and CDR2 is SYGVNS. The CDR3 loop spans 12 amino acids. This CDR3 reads CASSVSGYEQYF. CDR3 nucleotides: TGTGCCAGCAGTGTCTCCGGCTACGAGCAGTACTTC.

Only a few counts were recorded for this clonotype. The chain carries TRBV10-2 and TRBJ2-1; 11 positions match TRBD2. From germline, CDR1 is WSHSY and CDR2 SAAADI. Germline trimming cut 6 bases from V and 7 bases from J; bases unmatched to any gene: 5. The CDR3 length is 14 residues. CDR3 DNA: TGCGCCAGCAGGACTAGCGGGACGGGGAATGAGCAGTTCTTC. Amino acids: CASRTSGTGNEQFF.

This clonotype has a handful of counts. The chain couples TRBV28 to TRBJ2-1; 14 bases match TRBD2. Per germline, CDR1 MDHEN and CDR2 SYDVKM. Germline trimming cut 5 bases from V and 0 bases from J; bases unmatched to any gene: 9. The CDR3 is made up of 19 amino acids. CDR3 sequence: CASSPPGLAGASSYNEQFF. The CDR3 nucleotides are TGTGCCAGCAGTCCCCCGGGACTAGCGGGAGCCTCCTCCTACAATGAGCAGTTCTTC.

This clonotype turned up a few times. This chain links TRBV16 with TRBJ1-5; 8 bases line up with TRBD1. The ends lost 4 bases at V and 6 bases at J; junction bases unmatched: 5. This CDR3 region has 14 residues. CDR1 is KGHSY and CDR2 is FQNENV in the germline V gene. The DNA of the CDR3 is TGTGCCAGCAGCCGACCGGGACAGGTTCAGCCCCAGCATTTT. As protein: CASSRPGQVQPQHF.

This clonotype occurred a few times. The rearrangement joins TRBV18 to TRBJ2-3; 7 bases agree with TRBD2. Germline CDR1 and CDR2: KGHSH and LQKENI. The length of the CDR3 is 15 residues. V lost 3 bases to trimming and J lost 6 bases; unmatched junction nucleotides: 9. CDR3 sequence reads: CASSPLAGVRDTQYF. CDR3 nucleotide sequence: TGTGCCAGCTCACCCCTCGCGGGAGTTAGGGATACGCAGTATTTT.

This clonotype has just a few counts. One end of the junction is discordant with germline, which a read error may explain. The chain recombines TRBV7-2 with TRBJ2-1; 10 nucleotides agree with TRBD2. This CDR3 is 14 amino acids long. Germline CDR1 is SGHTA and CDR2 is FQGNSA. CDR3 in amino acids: CASNLLAGFDEQFF. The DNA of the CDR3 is TGTGCCAGCAACTTACTAGCGGGATTCGATGAGCAGTTCTTC. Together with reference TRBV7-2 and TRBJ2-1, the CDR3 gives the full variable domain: GAGVSQSPSNKVTEKGKDVELRCDPISGHTALYWYRQSLGQGLEFLIYFQGNSAPDKSGLPSDRFSAERTGGSVSTLTIQRTQQEDSAVYLCASNLLAGFDEQFFGPGTRLTVL.

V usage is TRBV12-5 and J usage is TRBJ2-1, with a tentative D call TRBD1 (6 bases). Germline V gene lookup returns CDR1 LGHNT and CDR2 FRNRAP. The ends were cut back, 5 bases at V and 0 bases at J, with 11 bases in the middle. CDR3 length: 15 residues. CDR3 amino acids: CASGQGSGSYNEQFF. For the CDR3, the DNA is TGTGCTAGTGGTCAGGGGTCTGGCTCCTACAATGAGCAGTTCTTC.

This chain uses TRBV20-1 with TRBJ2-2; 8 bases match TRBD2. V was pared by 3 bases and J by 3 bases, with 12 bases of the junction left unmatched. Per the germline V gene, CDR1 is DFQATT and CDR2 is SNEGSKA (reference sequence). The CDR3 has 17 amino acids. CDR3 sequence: CSASPSASGSYTGELFF. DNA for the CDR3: TGCAGTGCTAGCCCCTCGGCCAGCGGGAGTTACACCGGGGAGCTGTTTTTT.

The CDR3 DNA reads TGTGCCAGCAGTTTATTCTCGTCTGACGAGCAGTACTTC. It encodes CASSLFSSDEQYF. This chain connects TRBV27 to TRBJ2-4; D is unresolved. The J call is doubtful: the DNA matches TRBJ2-7 better. The CDR3 covers 13 residues. The V gene's germline CDR1 is MNHEY and CDR2 SMNVEV (reference sequence).

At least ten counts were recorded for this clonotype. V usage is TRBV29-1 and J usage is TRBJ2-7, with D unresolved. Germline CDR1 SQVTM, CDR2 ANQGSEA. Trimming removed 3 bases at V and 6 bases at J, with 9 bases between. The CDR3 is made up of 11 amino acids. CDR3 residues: CSVDLGTEQYF. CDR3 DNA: TGCAGCGTTGACCTAGGAACCGAGCAGTACTTC.

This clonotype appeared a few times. The CDR3 DNA is TGTGCCAGCAGTCGCGGACAGGGGACCTACGAGCAGTACTTC. This sequence encodes CASSRGQGTYEQYF. The V and J genes are TRBV27 and TRBJ2-7, with 9 nucleotides matching TRBD1. V lost 5 bases, J lost 2 bases, and 4 bases stayed unmatched. CDR1 is MNHEY and CDR2 is SMNVEV in the germline V gene (reference sequence). CDR3 length: 14 residues.

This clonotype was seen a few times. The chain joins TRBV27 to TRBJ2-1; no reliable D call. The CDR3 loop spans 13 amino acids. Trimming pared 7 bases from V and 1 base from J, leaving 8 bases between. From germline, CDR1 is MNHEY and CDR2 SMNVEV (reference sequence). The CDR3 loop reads CASTPRSYNEQFF. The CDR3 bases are TGTGCCAGCACTCCGCGGTCCTACAATGAGCAGTTCTTC.